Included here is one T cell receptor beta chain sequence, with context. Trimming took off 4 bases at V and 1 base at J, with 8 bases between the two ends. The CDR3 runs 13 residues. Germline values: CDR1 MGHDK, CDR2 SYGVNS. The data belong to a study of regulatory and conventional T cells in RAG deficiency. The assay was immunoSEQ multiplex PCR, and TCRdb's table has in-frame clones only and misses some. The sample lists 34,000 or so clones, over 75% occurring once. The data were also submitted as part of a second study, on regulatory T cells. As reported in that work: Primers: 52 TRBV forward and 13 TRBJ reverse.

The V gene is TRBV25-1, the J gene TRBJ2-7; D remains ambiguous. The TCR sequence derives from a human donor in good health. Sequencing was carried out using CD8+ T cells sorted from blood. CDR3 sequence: CASSADQSYEQYF. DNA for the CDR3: TGTGCCAGCAGTGCCGACCAATCCTACGAGCAGTACTTC.